A selection of T cell receptor beta chains follows, all from one sample in a study of graft-versus-host responses after intestinal transplantation. These receptors' targets are unknown. Libraries were prepared by immunoSEQ multiplex PCR; TCRdb keeps only in-frame clonotypes and omits some of them. The data contain about 73,000 clones, nearly 90% of them singletons. Sequenced here: unstimulated CD8+ T cells sorted from spleen or lymph node cells, sampled before transplant. The receptors derive from a human donor who was the organ donor for an intestinal transplant. CDR3s leave out the opening cysteine and the closing phenylalanine or tryptophan. Size is omitted from some rows. Given values are once, few, many or a class for expanded clones.

len	abundance	j_gene	v_gene	CDR3aa
11	-	TRBJ1-1	TRBV18	ASSPGQYSEAF
15	-	TRBJ2-5	TRBV14	ASSRVAGAILQETQY
10	-	TRBJ2-5	TRBV25-1	ASGGGQETQY
12	-	TRBJ1-2	TRBV15	ATSRGQGAYGYT
13	-	TRBJ2-3	TRBV29-1	SVASGGRGIDTQY
13	-	TRBJ1-5	TRBV5-4	ASRRKQGADQPQH
17	-	TRBJ1-6	TRBV2	ASDPRGTPNSDLNSPLH
9	-	TRBJ2-1	TRBV9	ASSVGGEQF
12	-	TRBJ2-5	TRBV27	ASSDTADQETQY
13	-	TRBJ2-3	TRBV7-3	ASSLAGGSTDTQY
11	-	TRBJ2-3	TRBV19	ASSTQVTDTQY
15	-	TRBJ2-3	TRBV15	ATSSFAGGFHINTQY
13	few	TRBJ1-2	TRBV5-4	ASSLFQDRSAGYT
12	-	TRBJ1-2	TRBV10-3	AISAARGWGGYT
12	few	TRBJ1-3	TRBV19	ASSARGPRNTIY